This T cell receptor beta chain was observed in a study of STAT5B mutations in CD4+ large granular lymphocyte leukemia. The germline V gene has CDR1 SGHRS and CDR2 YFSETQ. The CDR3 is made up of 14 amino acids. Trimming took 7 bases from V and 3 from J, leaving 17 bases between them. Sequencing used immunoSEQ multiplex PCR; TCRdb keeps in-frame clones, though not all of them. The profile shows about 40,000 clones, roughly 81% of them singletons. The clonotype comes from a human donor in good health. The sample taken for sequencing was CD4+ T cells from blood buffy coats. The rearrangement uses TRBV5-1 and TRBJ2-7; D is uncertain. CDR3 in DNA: TGCGCCAGCGGCCCCCAGGAGCGCTACTACGAGCAGTACTTC. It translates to CASGPQERYYEQYF.